The 24 T cell receptor beta chains reported below all come from one sample, sequenced in a study of shared clonotypes between healthy human individuals. Clones were read by immunoSEQ multiplex PCR, and TCRdb kept only the in-frame ones, dropping some. The sample carries 2 million to 2.5 million clones, roughly 96% recorded once. Sequencing input: naive CD4+ T cells sorted from blood. Subset specified: CD45RA+ positively selected. The receptors originated from a man in his late teens or twenties in good health.

About this clone itself: The sample has other DNA sequences that encode this CDR3 too. The V and J genes are TRBV7-9 and TRBJ1-3; the D is unclear. Trimming removed 3 bases at V and 1 base at J, with 4 bases between. Germline values: CDR1 SEHNR, CDR2 FQNEAQ (reference sequence). The CDR3 sequence is 13 residues long. The CDR3 DNA reads TGTGCCAGCAGCTTCGGGTCTGGAAACACCATATATTTT. Protein product: CASSFGSGNTIYF. The whole variable domain, remainder taken from reference TRBV7-9 and TRBJ1-3, is DTGVSQNPRHKITKRGQNVTFRCDPISEHNRLYWYRQTLGQGPEFLTYFQNEAQLEKSRLLSDRFSAERPKGSFSTLEIQRTEQGDSAMYLCASSFGSGNTIYFGEGSWLTVV.

Comment on this clone: In the same sample, other DNA sequences code for this CDR3. This chain uses TRBV5-4 with TRBJ2-3; no definite D call. Between the trimmed V and J ends, which lost 0 bases and 1 base, there was a span of 3 bases. Germline CDR1 and CDR2: SGHNT and YYREEE (reference sequence). CDR3 length: 13 amino acids. The CDR3 is CASSLGGTDTQYF. The CDR3, as DNA: TGTGCCAGCAGCTTGGGAGGCACAGATACGCAGTATTTT.

The chain recombines TRBV5-4 with TRBJ2-5; D not resolved. The CDR3 extends over 14 amino acids. V was trimmed by 5 bases and J by 1 base, leaving 12 bases between them. Per the germline V gene, CDR1 is SGHNT and CDR2 is YYREEE (reference sequence). CDR3 coding DNA: TGTGCCAGCAGTTTGAACAGTGGCCAAGAGACCCAGTACTTC. This encodes CASSLNSGQETQYF.

The V gene is TRBV30, the J gene TRBJ2-3; D possibly corresponds to TRBD1 (6 bases). The CDR3 runs to 14 residues. CDR1 and CDR2 from the germline V gene are GTSNPN and SVGIG (reference sequence). V lost 6 bases and J 2 bases, leaving 15 bases between the germline ends. CDR3 bases: TGTGCCTGCCCAGGGGTAAACCCCACAGATACGCAGTATTTT. It specifies CACPGVNPTDTQYF. The full variable domain, completed using reference TRBV30 and TRBJ2-3, is SQTIHQWPATLVQPVGSPLSLECTVEGTSNPNLYWYRQAAGRGLQLLFYSVGIGQISSEVPQNLSASRPQDRQFILSSKKLLLSDSGFYLCACPGVNPTDTQYFGPGTRLTVL.

This chain connects TRBV27 to TRBJ2-7; the D is unclear. V lost 8 bases to trimming and J lost 3 bases, with 23 bases between them. Germline loops: CDR1 MNHEY, CDR2 SMNVEV (reference sequence). The CDR3 has 16 residues. CDR3 nucleotides: TGTGCCAGCCTCCGGTTCGACGGACCCCTAAACTACGAGCAGTACTTC. Its protein product is CASLRFDGPLNYEQYF.

The chain employs TRBV6-5 and TRBJ2-3, with 10 bases identical to TRBD1. Trimming removed 5 bases from V and 3 bases from J; junction bases left unmatched: 2. CDR1 and CDR2 (germline): MNHEY, SVGAGI. The CDR3 runs 14 residues. Written as DNA, the CDR3 is TGTGCCAGCAGTGGGACAGGGGAGACAGATACGCAGTATTTT. Its protein is CASSGTGETDTQYF.

The rearrangement uses TRBV5-4 and TRBJ1-3; 10 positions agree with TRBD1. This CDR3 has 15 residues. V lost 0 bases, J lost 3 bases, and 0 bases stayed unmatched. The germline V gene encodes CDR1 SGHNT and CDR2 YYREEE (reference sequence). The CDR3 region is CASSLGTGGGNTIYF. The CDR3 DNA reads TGTGCCAGCAGCTTGGGGACAGGGGGTGGAAACACCATATATTTT.

The V gene is TRBV5-1, the J gene TRBJ1-3; 7 bases are a match to TRBD1. Germline V CDR1 and CDR2: SGHRS, YFSETQ. V shed 4 bases, J shed 0 bases, and the junction held 4 bases outside the gene matches. The CDR3 runs 15 residues. This CDR3 is CASSTGTVSGNTIYF. CDR3 DNA: TGCGCCAGCAGCACCGGGACAGTCTCTGGAAACACCATATATTTT. The whole variable domain, remainder taken from reference TRBV5-1 and TRBJ1-3, is KAGVTQTPRYLIKTRGQQVTLSCSPISGHRSVSWYQQTPGQGLQFLFEYFSETQRNKGNFPGRFSGRQFSNSRSEMNVSTLELGDSALYLCASSTGTVSGNTIYFGEGSWLTVV.

This chain links TRBV10-3 with TRBJ2-5; unclear D gene. Looked up from germline, CDR1 is ENHRY and CDR2 is SYGVKD. The CDR3 loop spans 13 amino acids. The ends were cut back, 6 bases at V and 5 bases at J, with 13 bases in the middle. The CDR3 spells CAISKPSWETQYF. The CDR3 DNA reads as TGTGCCATCAGCAAGCCCAGTTGGGAGACCCAGTACTTC.

Comment on this clone: This CDR3 is also generated by other DNA sequences in the sample. The chain carries TRBV30 and TRBJ2-7; D is perhaps TRBD1 (6 bases). V lost 3 bases and J lost 3, with 6 bases in between. This CDR3 is 11 amino acids long. Per the germline V gene, CDR1 is GTSNPN and CDR2 is SVGIG (reference sequence). The DNA of the CDR3 is TGTGCCTGGAGACAGGGCTACGAGCAGTACTTC. Translation gives CAWRQGYEQYF.

This clone was picked up a small number of times. The chain links TRBV7-3 to TRBJ2-3, with 7 bases lining up with TRBD2. The V and J ends lost 4 bases and 8 bases, in that order; junction bases with no gene match: 9. The CDR3 totals 14 residues. Germline lookup yields CDR1 SGHTA and CDR2 FQGTGA. The CDR3, as DNA: TGTGCCAGCAGCTCCGCTGGCGGGGGTGGTACGCAGTATTTT. This codes for CASSSAGGGGTQYF.

In its sample, this clone was seen once. The same CDR3 also results from other DNA sequences found in this sample. J is TRBJ1-2 and V is TRBV15; maybe TRBD1 (5 bases). The CDR3 loop spans 13 amino acids. Trimming took off 1 base at V and 8 bases at J, with 11 bases between the two ends. The germline V gene has CDR1 LNHNV and CDR2 YYDKDF (reference sequence). CDR3 sequence: CATSRVGGDGYTF. The CDR3, as DNA: TGTGCCACCAGCAGAGTTGGAGGGGACGGCTACACCTTC.

CDR3 protein: CASSLDGRGAAYEQYF. The CDR3 bases are TGTGCCAGCAGCTTAGATGGGAGGGGAGCGGCCTACGAGCAGTACTTC. The J gene is TRBJ2-7, the V gene TRBV11-2; TRBD2 aligns across 7 bases. Trimming removed 0 bases from V and 2 bases from J; junction bases left unmatched: 7. Germline assignment: CDR1 SGHAT and CDR2 FQNNGV. CDR3 length equals 16 residues.

J is TRBJ2-1 and V is TRBV30; TRBD2 agrees at 9 bases. After removal of 0 bases from V and 3 bases from J, the junction contained 6 bases not matched to a gene. CDR1 is GTSNPN, CDR2 SVGIG, per germline (reference sequence). CDR3 length: 16 residues. This CDR3 is CAWSVALTSGYNEQFF. The CDR3 nucleotides are TGTGCCTGGAGTGTAGCTTTGACTAGCGGCTACAATGAGCAGTTCTTC.

The chain employs TRBV19 and TRBJ1-1; D possibly corresponds to TRBD1 (5 bases). The CDR3 totals 12 residues. Germline CDR1 LNHDA, CDR2 SQIVND (reference sequence). Trimming stripped 3 bases from V and 6 bases from J, with 8 bases between. The CDR3 nucleotides are TGTGCCAGTAGTATCGGGACGGCTGAAGCTTTCTTT. Its translation is CASSIGTAEAFF.

Remarks on this clone: This CDR3 is also generated by other DNA sequences in the sample. V gene TRBV30 combines with J gene TRBJ2-2; TRBD1 or TRBD2 may be the D gene (5 bases each). V was cut by 2 bases and J by 2 bases, with 6 bases left in between. Germline CDR1 and CDR2: GTSNPN and SVGIG (reference sequence). The CDR3 sequence is 13 residues long. The CDR3: CAWSRGNTGELFF. Here the CDR3 DNA reads TGTGCCTGGAGTCGGGGCAACACCGGGGAGCTGTTTTTT. Full variable domain (rest looked up from reference TRBV30 and TRBJ2-2): SQTIHQWPATLVQPVGSPLSLECTVEGTSNPNLYWYRQAAGRGLQLLFYSVGIGQISSEVPQNLSASRPQDRQFILSSKKLLLSDSGFYLCAWSRGNTGELFFGEGSRLTVL.

About this clone itself: Other DNA sequences in this specimen translate into the identical CDR3. J is TRBJ2-2 and V is TRBV11-3; D unclear. This CDR3 is 13 amino acids long. Trimming left V 0 bases short and J 6 bases short, with 5 bases between. Germline lookup yields CDR1 SGHNT and CDR2 YENEEA. CDR3: CASSLDGSGELFF. DNA for the CDR3: TGTGCCAGCAGCTTAGACGGCTCCGGGGAGCTGTTTTTT.

This rearrangement joins TRBV6-5 to TRBJ1-4, with 10 bases identical to TRBD1. Losses at the gene ends were 6 bases for V and 13 bases for J; bases not matched to a gene: 14. Germline CDR1 reads MNHEY; CDR2 reads SVGAGI. This CDR3 region has 15 residues. CDR3 protein: CASRPRDRGPLSLFF. The CDR3 bases are TGTGCCAGCAGACCTAGAGACAGGGGGCCCCTATCACTGTTTTTT.

V usage is TRBV7-2 and J usage is TRBJ2-1; D uncertain. Germline V CDR1 and CDR2: SGHTA, FQGNSA. The V end lost 3 bases, the J end lost 0 bases, and 9 bases lay between the germline ends. The CDR3 has 15 residues. Here the CDR3 DNA reads TGTGCCAGCAGCTTCGGGCAAAGCTCCTACAATGAGCAGTTCTTC. Translated: CASSFGQSSYNEQFF.

The chain joins TRBV2 to TRBJ1-1; TRBD1 aligns across 8 bases. CDR1 and CDR2 from the germline V gene are SNHLY and FYNNEI. Trimming at V came to 6 bases and at J to 3 bases, leaving 6 bases not matched to a gene. This CDR3 contains 14 residues. The DNA for the CDR3 is TGTGCCAGCAGGGTAGGACAGGGAGACACTGAAGCTTTCTTT. Translated: CASRVGQGDTEAFF.

The rearrangement links TRBV7-2 to TRBJ2-6; the match to TRBD1 covers 7 bases. J lost 0 bases, V lost 5 bases, and 13 bases had no gene match. The CDR3 loop spans 19 amino acids. Germline V gene lookup returns CDR1 SGHTA and CDR2 FQGNSA. This chain's CDR3 is CASSKLRWDSRSGANVLTF. As DNA, the CDR3 is TGTGCCAGCAGCAAACTTAGGTGGGACAGCCGCTCTGGGGCCAACGTCCTGACTTTC.

The chain links TRBV6-6 to TRBJ1-5, with D possibly matching TRBD1 (6 bases). The CDR3 has 15 amino acids. CDR1 is MNHNY, CDR2 SVGAGI, per germline (reference sequence). The V end lost 5 bases, the J end lost 0 bases, and 11 bases lay between the germline ends. DNA of the CDR3: TGTGCCAGCAGTGGGGGGGGGCCTAGCAATCAGCCCCAGCATTTT. This gives the protein CASSGGGPSNQPQHF.

This clone was detected once. V gene TRBV2 combines with J gene TRBJ2-2; D not certain. The CDR3 is 13 residues long. Trimming took 2 bases from V and 6 from J, leaving 7 bases between them. Germline lookup yields CDR1 SNHLY and CDR2 FYNNEI. CDR3 amino acids: CASSEYQAGELFF. The CDR3 DNA is TGTGCCAGCAGTGAATATCAGGCCGGGGAGCTGTTTTTT. Full variable domain (rest looked up from reference TRBV2 and TRBJ2-2): EPEVTQTPSHQVTQMGQEVILRCVPISNHLYFYWYRQILGQKVEFLVSFYNNEISEKSEIFDDQFSVERPDGSNFTLKIRSTKLEDSAMYFCASSEYQAGELFFGEGSRLTVL.

CDR3 sequence: CASSYQGSTDTQYF. The CDR3 DNA reads TGCGCCAGCAGTTATCAGGGGAGCACAGATACGCAGTATTTT. V usage is TRBV5-1 and J usage is TRBJ2-3, with D tentatively TRBD1 (6 bases). The CDR3 consists of 14 residues. Germline V gives CDR1 SGHRS, CDR2 YFSETQ. Trimming pared 5 bases from V and 0 bases from J, leaving 10 bases between.